A selection of T cell receptor beta chains follows, all from one sample in a study of cytomegalovirus exposure and HLA in healthy donors. Libraries were prepared by immunoSEQ multiplex PCR; TCRdb keeps only in-frame clonotypes and omits some of them. The sample contains 150,000 to 200,000 clones, about 75% of which appear only once. Sequencing was carried out using PBMCs. Receptors originate from a female donor in good health and CMV-seronegative. Both conserved end residues are trimmed from each CDR3. D genes are given only for firm matches.

v_gene,j_gene,d_gene,CDR3aa
TRBV5-5,TRBJ1-1,-,ACKQGIENTEAF
TRBV15,TRBJ2-1,-,ATSGRQTYNEQF
TRBV30,TRBJ2-1,-,AWSVLGGAYNEQF
TRBV5-6,TRBJ1-1,TRBD1,ASSRGQANTEAF
TRBV7-2,TRBJ1-2,-,ASSLESGTLYGYT
TRBV7-2,TRBJ2-7,-,ASSSTGTSYEQY
TRBV5-1,TRBJ2-2,-,ASSQQIQGTGELF
TRBV15,TRBJ2-2,-,ATRFGRRGAGELF
TRBV30,TRBJ1-6,TRBD1,AWSGKTGGNNSPLH
TRBV6-1,TRBJ1-5,TRBD1,ASSVGTGVLPQH
TRBV6-1,TRBJ2-1,-,ASSGLRRRISSYNEQF
TRBV5-5,TRBJ2-2,-,ASSFRTENTGELF
TRBV27,TRBJ2-1,TRBD1,ASSPWDRSALVSYNEQF
TRBV6-1,TRBJ2-7,TRBD2,ASSDSRLRGRFLEQY
TRBV20-1,TRBJ2-7,-,SAKSGEQY
TRBV7-2,TRBJ2-6,-,ASSLGQTGANVLT
TRBV11-2,TRBJ2-5,-,ASSLPGEETQY
TRBV29-1,TRBJ1-1,-,SVAVNTEAF
TRBV25-1,TRBJ2-1,TRBD1,ASSSWDSSHEQF
TRBV5-1,TRBJ1-2,-,ASSLVQGTNYGYT
TRBV5-4,TRBJ2-7,-,ASSLEPGASYEQY
TRBV5-4,TRBJ1-2,-,ASSLGPGTHYGYT
TRBV6-5,TRBJ1-5,-,ASSEKVARQPQH
TRBV11-1,TRBJ1-1,-,ASSLKSLTSTEAF
TRBV7-3,TRBJ2-3,TRBD2,ASSLLAVEGDTQY
TRBV30,TRBJ1-1,-,AWSLVAGGSEAF
TRBV29-1,TRBJ1-4,-,SAVGADEKLF
TRBV19,TRBJ2-7,-,ASSPQGTFYEQY
TRBV19,TRBJ2-7,TRBD2,ASGPGLASYEQY
TRBV27,TRBJ2-7,TRBD2,ASSRLAGEEQY
TRBV19,TRBJ1-5,-,ASSIAGIQH
TRBV27,TRBJ1-2,-,ASSGQGGYGYT